This is a list of T cell receptor beta chains from one sample in a study of blood T cell repertoires in COVID-19. Profiled with immunoSEQ multiplex PCR; TCRdb holds only in-frame clones, not every one. The sample has around 250,000 clones, more than 85% seen once. The specimen was PBMCs or T cells enriched from blood (not recorded which). These receptor sequences come from a woman aged 25 to 39 who had recovered from COVID-19. CDR3s include the opening cysteine and the closing phenylalanine or tryptophan. A D gene is named only where the DNA matches it firmly. Size is omitted from some rows. Given values are once, few, many or a class for expanded clones.

v_call,j_call,clone_size,d_call,cdr3_aa,cdr3_nt
TRBV4-1,TRBJ1-1,NA,NA,CASSQAVGTEAFF,TGCGCCAGCAGCCAAGCCGTCGGCACTGAAGCTTTCTTT
TRBV4-2,TRBJ2-2,few,TRBD1,CASSPGTGGDIAGELFF,TGTGCCAGCAGCCCAGGGACAGGGGGCGATATCGCCGGGGAGCTGTTTTTT
TRBV5-5,TRBJ1-3,NA,NA,CASSLGRAGNTIYF,TGTGCCAGCAGCTTGGGGAGGGCTGGAAACACCATATATTTT
TRBV28,TRBJ1-2,NA,TRBD1,CASSPMTGTGDYGYTF,TGTGCCAGCAGTCCCATGACCGGGACAGGCGACTATGGCTACACCTTC
TRBV10-3,TRBJ2-7,NA,TRBD2,CAITGLAGAYEQYF,TGTGCCATCACAGGACTAGCGGGGGCATACGAGCAGTACTTC
TRBV3-1/TRBV3-2,TRBJ2-2,NA,NA,CASSVFDYMNTGELFF,TGTGCCAGCAGTGTTTTTGACTACATGAACACCGGGGAGCTGTTTTTT
TRBV24-1,TRBJ2-1,NA,NA,CATSASTDEQFF,TGTGCCACCAGTGCTTCCACGGATGAGCAGTTCTTC
TRBV4-3,TRBJ2-1,NA,TRBD2,CASSRLAGSGEQFF,TGCGCCAGCAGCCGGCTAGCGGGATCAGGTGAGCAGTTCTTC
TRBV3-1/TRBV3-2,TRBJ1-1,NA,NA,CASSHAVPNTEAFF,TGTGCCAGCAGCCATGCAGTACCGAACACTGAAGCTTTCTTT
TRBV10-3,TRBJ2-7,once,TRBD2,CAISDPGLAESSYEQYF,TGTGCCATCAGTGACCCGGGACTAGCGGAGAGCTCCTACGAGCAGTACTTC
TRBV7-2,TRBJ1-2,NA,TRBD1,CASSLVGTGDYGYTF,TGTGCCAGCAGCTTAGTGGGTACAGGGGACTATGGCTACACCTTC
TRBV9,TRBJ1-1,NA,TRBD1,CASSVGDRNTEAFF,TGTGCCAGCAGCGTAGGGGACAGGAACACTGAAGCTTTCTTT
TRBV28,TRBJ2-7,NA,TRBD2,CASSLLAGVYEQYF,TGTGCCAGCAGTTTACTAGCGGGAGTTTACGAGCAGTACTTC
TRBV6-2/TRBV6-3,TRBJ2-1,once,NA,CASSYHINRDFGEQFF,TGTGCCAGCAGTTACCACATCAACAGGGATTTTGGCGAGCAGTTCTTC
TRBV18,TRBJ1-1,NA,NA,CASSADIREAFF,TGTGCCAGCTCGGCGGACATTAGGGAAGCTTTCTTT
TRBV5-1,TRBJ1-4,NA,TRBD1,CASSTSTGGEEKLFF,TGCGCCAGCAGCACTTCGACAGGGGGAGAGGAAAAACTGTTTTTT
TRBV6-2/TRBV6-3,TRBJ2-5,NA,NA,CASSSRGGETQYF,TGTGCCAGCAGTTCCAGGGGTGGAGAGACCCAGTACTTC
TRBV6-5,TRBJ1-4,once,TRBD1,CATSTGRYEKLFF,TGTGCCACCTCGACAGGGAGATATGAAAAACTGTTTTTT
TRBV6-1,TRBJ2-5,NA,TRBD1,CASSEPGQGFTTQYF,TGTGCCAGCAGTGAACCGGGACAGGGGTTTACGACCCAGTACTTC
TRBV3-1/TRBV3-2,TRBJ1-1,NA,TRBD1,CASSLDIQGAEAFF,TGTGCCAGCAGCCTTGATATCCAGGGGGCCGAAGCTTTCTTT
TRBV7-9,TRBJ1-1,NA,NA,CASETHREAFF,TGTGCCAGCGAAACTCACAGAGAAGCTTTCTTT
TRBV29-1,TRBJ2-1,NA,NA,CSVAKNNEQFF,TGCAGCGTTGCCAAAAATAATGAGCAGTTCTTC
TRBV9,TRBJ2-2,NA,NA,CASSLIAANTGELFF,TGTGCCAGCAGCCTTATCGCGGCGAACACCGGGGAGCTGTTTTTT
TRBV18,TRBJ2-1,NA,TRBD1,CASSSSRGNEQFF,TGTGCCAGCTCAAGCAGCAGGGGGAATGAGCAGTTCTTC
TRBV10-3,TRBJ1-2,once,TRBD1,CAIPSTDRGLLHGYTF,TGTGCCATCCCCTCTACCGACAGGGGGCTCCTGCATGGCTACACCTTC
TRBV6-5,TRBJ1-3,NA,NA,CASGRGGGNTIYF,TGTGCCAGCGGAAGGGGTGGTGGAAACACCATATATTTT
TRBV24-1,TRBJ2-1,NA,TRBD1,CATSARTGGVNEQFF,TGTGCCACCAGTGCCCGGACAGGGGGGGTCAATGAGCAGTTCTTC
TRBV5-4,TRBJ2-1,NA,TRBD1,CASSSYRDRANEQFF,TGTGCCAGCAGCTCATACCGGGACAGGGCTAATGAGCAGTTCTTC
TRBV6-4,TRBJ2-3,NA,NA,CASSQGTSSTDTQYF,TGTGCCAGCAGCCAGGGTACCTCTAGCACAGATACGCAGTATTTT
TRBV7-9,TRBJ1-1,NA,NA,CASSKEGRTEAFF,TGTGCCAGCAGCAAAGAGGGGAGGACTGAAGCTTTCTTT
TRBV27,TRBJ2-7,NA,NA,CASSRTEETYEQYF,TGTGCCAGCAGTCGGACAGAAGAAACCTACGAGCAGTACTTC
TRBV28,TRBJ2-3,NA,TRBD2,CASSAGTRAQGTDTQYF,TGTGCCAGCAGTGCCGGGACTAGAGCGCAGGGCACAGATACGCAGTATTTT
TRBV11-1,TRBJ2-1,NA,NA,CASSLGGPGYNEQFF,TGTGCCAGCAGCTTAGGGGGGCCTGGGTACAATGAGCAGTTCTTC
TRBV6-5,TRBJ1-2,NA,TRBD1,CASRSQGGDGYTF,TGTGCCAGCAGATCGCAGGGGGGTGATGGCTACACCTTC
TRBV28,TRBJ2-4,NA,NA,CASGGREGNIQYF,TGTGCCAGCGGGGGCAGGGAGGGGAACATTCAGTACTTC
TRBV3-1/TRBV3-2,TRBJ2-7,NA,TRBD1,CASKQGAYEQYF,TGTGCCAGCAAACAGGGGGCATACGAGCAGTACTTC